Presented here are 21 T cell receptor beta chains from one specimen sequenced in a study of PD-L1 blockade in urothelial cancer. Here immunoSEQ multiplex PCR was the method, and the copy in TCRdb shows in-frame clones only, minus some. The table has about 72,000 clones, approximately 86% seen once. Documented time point: pretreatment peripheral blood. The specimen comprised PBMCs, sampled around atezolizumab (anti-PD-L1) treatment. The receptors originated from a man between 60 and 75 years old with urothelial cancer.

The J gene is TRBJ1-2, the V gene TRBV7-8, with 7 nucleotides matching TRBD1. Trimming cost V 3 bases and J 6 bases; bases outside gene matches: 10. Germline V lookup: CDR1 SGHVS, CDR2 FQNEAQ. This CDR3 is built from 15 residues. The CDR3 coding sequence is TGTGCCAGCAGCTTCGGACTCGGACAGGCTCATGGCTACACCTTC. It codes for CASSFGLGQAHGYTF. Full variable domain (rest looked up from reference TRBV7-8 and TRBJ1-2): GAGVSQSPRYKVAKRGQDVALRCDPISGHVSLFWYQQALGQGPEFLTYFQNEAQLDKSGLPSDRFFAERPEGSVSTLKIQRTQQEDSAVYLCASSFGLGQAHGYTFGSGTRLTVV.

This clone appeared once. The chain recombines TRBV6-5 with TRBJ1-2; perhaps TRBD1 as D (6 bases). CDR3 length: 14 residues. The germline CDR1 and CDR2 sequences are MNHEY and SVGAGI. With 2 bases removed from V and 8 bases from J, the gap between germline ends came to 15 bases. This CDR3 reads CASSYATGNTGYTF. CDR3 in DNA: TGTGCCAGCAGTTACGCTACAGGGAATACCGGCTACACCTTC.

V gene TRBV6-5 combines with J gene TRBJ1-2; maybe TRBD1 (6 bases). Trimming pared 6 bases from V and 6 bases from J, leaving 20 bases between. The germline V gene has CDR1 MNHEY and CDR2 SVGAGI. This CDR3 is built from 15 residues. The CDR3 loop is CASSRTQGSPDGYTF. In nucleotides, the CDR3 is TGTGCCAGCAGCCGCACTCAGGGGTCTCCTGATGGCTACACCTTC.

CDR3: CASSLDSSGNTIYF. CDR3 DNA: TGTGCCAGCAGCTTGGACAGCTCTGGAAACACCATATATTTT. V usage is TRBV5-4 and J usage is TRBJ1-3, with D hard to call. V was clipped by 0 bases and J by 0 bases, with 4 bases between them. This CDR3 is built from 14 residues. CDR1 and CDR2 from the germline V gene are SGHNT and YYREEE (reference sequence).

This rearrangement joins TRBV7-6 to TRBJ1-2, with TRBD1 matching over 9 bases. The CDR3 covers 15 residues. In germline, CDR1 is SGHVS, CDR2 FNYEAQ. V was clipped by 4 bases and J by 9 bases; unmatched bases: 12. CDR3 DNA: TGTGCCAGCAGCTCGCTGGGACAGGGTTCAGTGAGCTACACCTTC. It translates to CASSSLGQGSVSYTF.

V is TRBV10-2 and J is TRBJ1-1; D might be TRBD1 (5 bases). V was trimmed by 2 bases and J by 1 base, leaving 14 bases between them. The germline gives CDR1 WSHSY, CDR2 SAAADI. The CDR3 contains 16 residues. In nucleotides, the CDR3 is TGCGCCAGCAGTGAGATGAGGGGAGGGGCGAACACTGAAGCTTTCTTT. It is translated as CASSEMRGGANTEAFF.

The V call is TRBV6-5, the J call TRBJ2-7, with D possibly being TRBD1 (6 bases). This CDR3 has 15 residues. V lost 0 bases to trimming and J lost 4 bases, with 13 bases between them. Germline loops: CDR1 MNHEY, CDR2 SVGAGI. The CDR3 protein is CASSYSEGQKYEQYF. For the CDR3, the DNA is TGTGCCAGCAGTTACTCAGAGGGACAAAAGTACGAGCAGTACTTC.

The chain is built from TRBV28 and TRBJ2-5, with a weak D call TRBD2 (6 bases). The V end was cut by 1 base, the J end by 6 bases, with 27 bases between. CDR1 and CDR2 (germline): MDHEN, SYDVKM. This CDR3 has 19 residues. The CDR3 DNA is TGTGCCAGCAGTTTATTTCCCCCTCGCCAGGGAGGTAGTGGAAAGACCCAGTACTTC. The encoded protein is CASSLFPPRQGGSGKTQYF.

The genes are TRBV18 and TRBJ1-3; tentatively, D is TRBD1 (5 bases). The CDR3 totals 16 residues. Germline V gene data show CDR1 as KGHSH and CDR2 as LQKENI. V was clipped by 6 bases and J by 0 bases, with 15 bases between them. The CDR3 reads CASSEGQHRSGNTIYF. The CDR3 DNA follows: TGTGCCAGCTCCGAAGGACAACACCGCTCTGGAAACACCATATATTTT.

The chain has TRBV4-1 and TRBJ2-2, with 8 bases that match TRBD1. Germline CDR1 MGHRA, CDR2 YSYEKL. This CDR3 comprises 16 residues. V trimming: 1 base; J trimming: 3 bases; junction bases outside the gene matches: 4. Here the CDR3 DNA reads TGCGCCAGCAGCCAAGCCCAGGGGGCGGACACCGGGGAGCTGTTTTTT. Translation: CASSQAQGADTGELFF.

This rearrangement joins TRBV7-4 to TRBJ2-4; TRBD2 is a possible D gene (6 bases). Germline V gene sequence: CDR1 SGHVT, CDR2 SQSDAQ. V was clipped by 1 base and J by 10 bases, with 17 bases between them. This CDR3 has 15 residues. The chain's CDR3 is CASSLEIEPGGIQYF. The CDR3 DNA reads as TGTGCCAGCAGCTTAGAGATTGAACCTGGGGGGATTCAGTACTTC.

The rearrangement joins TRBV6-1 to TRBJ1-3; 7 nucleotides line up with TRBD1. CDR1 is MNHNS, CDR2 SASEGT, per germline. The CDR3 loop spans 14 amino acids. Germline trimming cut 8 bases from V and 2 bases from J; bases unmatched to any gene: 6. CDR3 in amino acids: CASETGHPGNTIYF. The CDR3 DNA reads TGTGCCAGCGAGACAGGGCATCCTGGAAACACCATATATTTT.

This clone was counted a few times. This chain uses TRBV5-1 with TRBJ2-2, with 8 bases identical to TRBD1. The germline CDR1 and CDR2 sequences are SGHRS and YFSETQ. The CDR3 runs 16 residues. V gave up 4 bases and J gave up 0 bases; unmatched junction bases: 5. CDR3 in DNA: TGCGCCAGCAGCCACTGGACAGGGTCGAACACCGGGGAGCTGTTTTTT. It codes for CASSHWTGSNTGELFF.

With regard to this clone: The junction shows a germline mismatch at one end, possibly a read error. V gene TRBV25-1 combines with J gene TRBJ2-7, with D perhaps TRBD1 (5 bases). The CDR3 is 13 residues long. Per the germline V gene, CDR1 is MGHDK and CDR2 is SYGVNS. CDR3 DNA sequence: TGTGCCAGCAGTGAACAGGGTGGTCACGAACAGTACTTC. Translated: CASSEQGGHEQYF.

The V and J genes are TRBV18 and TRBJ1-6; possibly TRBD1 for D (5 bases). This CDR3 is 15 amino acids long. In germline, CDR1 is KGHSH, CDR2 LQKENI. The V and J ends lost 3 bases and 6 bases respectively, with 12 bases between them. This CDR3 reads CASSPQRGINSPLHF. CDR3 DNA: TGTGCCAGCTCACCGCAGCGGGGGATTAATTCACCCCTCCACTTT.

The chain combines TRBV5-8 with TRBJ2-3, with D perhaps TRBD2 (7 bases). Trimming removed 5 bases at V and 2 bases at J, with 18 bases between. Germline V gene sequence: CDR1 SGHTS, CDR2 YDEGEE. The CDR3 runs to 16 residues. The CDR3 bases are TGTGCCAGCAGTAAAGGGGGGGGCCTCCCCACAGATACGCAGTATTTT. Translated: CASSKGGGLPTDTQYF.

This clone has a single count. V is TRBV5-6 and J is TRBJ1-2, with 7 positions matching TRBD1. This CDR3 has 14 amino acids. Germline assignment: CDR1 SGHDT and CDR2 YYEEEE. The V gene end was trimmed by 4 bases and the J gene end by 4 bases; junction bases not matched to a gene: 7. The CDR3 loop reads CASSAVGQPYGYTF. CDR3 coding DNA: TGTGCCAGCAGCGCCGTGGGACAGCCCTATGGCTACACCTTC.

The rearrangement uses TRBV4-2 and TRBJ2-5, with no clear D. Germline V gives CDR1 LGHNA, CDR2 YNFKEQ. This CDR3 is built from 12 residues. Deletions cut 0 bases from V and 5 bases from J, with 4 bases between. CDR3 DNA: TGTGCCAGCAGCCAAGATCGGGAGACCCAGTACTTC. This encodes CASSQDRETQYF.

This chain links TRBV20-1 with TRBJ2-7; the D gene is possibly TRBD1 (6 bases). CDR3 length equals 11 residues. CDR1 and CDR2 from the germline V gene are DFQATT and SNEGSKA (reference sequence). V was clipped by 4 bases and J by 6 bases, with 10 bases between them. The CDR3 region has the DNA TGCAGTGCTACCCGACAGGTCGAGCAGTACTTC. Translated: CSATRQVEQYF.

This sequence joins TRBV11-2 and TRBJ2-7; 7 bases line up with TRBD1. V lost 3 bases to trimming and J lost 0 bases; unmatched junction nucleotides: 5. Germline V CDR1 and CDR2: SGHAT, FQNNGV. CDR3 size: 15 residues. As DNA, the CDR3 is TGTGCCAGCAGCTTTAACAGGGGAGTCTCCTACGAGCAGTACTTC. Residues: CASSFNRGVSYEQYF.

The chain is built from TRBV5-4 and TRBJ2-7; 10 positions agree with TRBD1. This CDR3 has 14 amino acids. Looked up from germline, CDR1 is SGHNT and CDR2 is YYREEE (reference sequence). V lost 6 bases to trimming and J lost 6 bases; unmatched junction nucleotides: 9. The CDR3 sequence: CASTATGTGAEQYF. CDR3 nucleotides: TGTGCCAGCACTGCTACCGGGACAGGGGCCGAGCAGTACTTC.